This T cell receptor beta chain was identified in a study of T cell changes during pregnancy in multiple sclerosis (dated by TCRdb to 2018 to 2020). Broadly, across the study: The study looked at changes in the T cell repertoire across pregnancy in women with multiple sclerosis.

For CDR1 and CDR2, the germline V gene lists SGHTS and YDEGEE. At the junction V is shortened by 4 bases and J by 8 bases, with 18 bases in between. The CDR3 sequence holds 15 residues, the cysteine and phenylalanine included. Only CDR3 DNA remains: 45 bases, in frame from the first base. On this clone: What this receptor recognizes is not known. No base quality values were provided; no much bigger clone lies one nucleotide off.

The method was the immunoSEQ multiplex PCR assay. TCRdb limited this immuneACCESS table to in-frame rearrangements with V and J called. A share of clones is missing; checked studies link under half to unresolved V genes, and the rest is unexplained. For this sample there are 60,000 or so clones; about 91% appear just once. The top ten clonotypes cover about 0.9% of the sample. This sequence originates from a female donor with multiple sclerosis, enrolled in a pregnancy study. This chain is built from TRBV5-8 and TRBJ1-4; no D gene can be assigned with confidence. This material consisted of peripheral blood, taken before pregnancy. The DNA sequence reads TGTGCCAGCAGCAACGACCGGGTGGGAGCGGAAAAACTGTTTTTT. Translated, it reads CASSNDRVGAEKLFF.